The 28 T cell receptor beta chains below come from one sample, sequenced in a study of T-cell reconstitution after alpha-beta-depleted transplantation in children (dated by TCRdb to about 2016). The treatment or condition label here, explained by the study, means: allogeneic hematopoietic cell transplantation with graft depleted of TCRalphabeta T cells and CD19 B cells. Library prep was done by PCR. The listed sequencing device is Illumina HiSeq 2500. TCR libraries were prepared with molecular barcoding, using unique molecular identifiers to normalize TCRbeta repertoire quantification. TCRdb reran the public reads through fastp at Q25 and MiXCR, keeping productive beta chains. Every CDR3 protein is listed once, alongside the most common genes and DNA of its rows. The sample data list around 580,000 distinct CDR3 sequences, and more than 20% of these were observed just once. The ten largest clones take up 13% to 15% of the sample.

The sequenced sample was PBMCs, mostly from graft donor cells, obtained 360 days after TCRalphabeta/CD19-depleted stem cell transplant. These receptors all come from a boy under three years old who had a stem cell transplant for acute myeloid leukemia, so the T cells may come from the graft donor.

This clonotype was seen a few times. CDR3 coding DNA: TGTGCCATCAGTGCGCGGGACAACACTGAAGCTTTCTTT. As protein: CAISARDNTEAFF. This chain links TRBV10-3 with TRBJ1-1; TRBD1 is a possible D gene (5 bases). Germline assignment: CDR1 ENHRY and CDR2 SYGVKD. The V gene lost 4 bases and the J gene lost 2 bases, with 8 bases spanning the gap. There are 13 residues in the CDR3.

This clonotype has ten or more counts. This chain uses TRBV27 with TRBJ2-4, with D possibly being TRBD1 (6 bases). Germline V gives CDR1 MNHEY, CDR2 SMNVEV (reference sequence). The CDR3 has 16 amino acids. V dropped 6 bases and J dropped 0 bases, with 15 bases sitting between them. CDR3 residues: CASSHGDTLAKNIQYF. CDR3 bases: TGTGCCAGCAGCCATGGGGACACCTTAGCCAAAAACATTCAGTACTTC.

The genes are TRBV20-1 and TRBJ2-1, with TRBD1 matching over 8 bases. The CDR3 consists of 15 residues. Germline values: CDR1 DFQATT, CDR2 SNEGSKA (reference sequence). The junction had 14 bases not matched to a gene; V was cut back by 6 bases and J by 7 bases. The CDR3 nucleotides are TGCAGTGCATGGACAGGGCAGCACCCTACAAATGAGCAGTTCTTC. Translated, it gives CSAWTGQHPTNEQFF.

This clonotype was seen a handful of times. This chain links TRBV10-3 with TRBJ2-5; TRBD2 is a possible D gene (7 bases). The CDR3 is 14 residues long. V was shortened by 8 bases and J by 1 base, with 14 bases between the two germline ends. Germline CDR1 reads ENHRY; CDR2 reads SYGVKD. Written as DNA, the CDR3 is TGTGCCATCTCGTGGGGGGGCCTCCAAGAGACCCAGTACTTC. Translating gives CAISWGGLQETQYF.

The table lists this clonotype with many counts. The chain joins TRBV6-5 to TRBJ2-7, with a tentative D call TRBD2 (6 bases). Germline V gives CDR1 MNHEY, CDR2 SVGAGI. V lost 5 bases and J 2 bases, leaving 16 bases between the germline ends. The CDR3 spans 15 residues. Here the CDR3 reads CASSPRGGWTYEQYV. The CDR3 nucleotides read TGTGCCAGCAGTCCCCGGGGAGGTTGGACCTACGAGCAGTACGTC.

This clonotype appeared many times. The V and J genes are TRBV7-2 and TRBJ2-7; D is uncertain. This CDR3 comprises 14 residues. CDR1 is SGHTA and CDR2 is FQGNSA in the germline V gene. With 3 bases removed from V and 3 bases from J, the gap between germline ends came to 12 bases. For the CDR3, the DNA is TGTGCCAGCAGCTTTTCTAACGGTTACTACGAGCAGTACTTC. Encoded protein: CASSFSNGYYEQYF.

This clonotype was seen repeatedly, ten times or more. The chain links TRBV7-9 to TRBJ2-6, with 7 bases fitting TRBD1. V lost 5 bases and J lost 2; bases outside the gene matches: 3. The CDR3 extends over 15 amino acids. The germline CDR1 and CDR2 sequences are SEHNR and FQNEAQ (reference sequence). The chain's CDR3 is CASSNTGAGANVLTF. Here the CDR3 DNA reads TGTGCCAGCAGCAATACAGGGGCTGGGGCCAACGTCCTGACTTTC.

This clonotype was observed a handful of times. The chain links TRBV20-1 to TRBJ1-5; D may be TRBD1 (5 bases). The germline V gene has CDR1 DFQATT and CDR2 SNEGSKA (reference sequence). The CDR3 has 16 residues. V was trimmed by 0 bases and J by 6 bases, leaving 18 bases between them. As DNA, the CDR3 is TGCAGTGCTAGAGACATACGTCCCAGGGTGGGTCAGCCCCAGCATTTT. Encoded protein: CSARDIRPRVGQPQHF.

CDR3 in DNA: TGCAGTGCCGCCCTCGAGTGGCCGGGCGAGAGGGCAGATACGCAGTATTTT. Translation: CSAALEWPGERADTQYF. J is TRBJ2-3 and V is TRBV20-1; possible D gene TRBD2, 5 bases. The V gene lost 6 bases and the J gene lost 4 bases, with 26 bases spanning the gap. The CDR3 runs to 17 residues. The germline CDR1 and CDR2 sequences are DFQATT and SNEGSKA (reference sequence).

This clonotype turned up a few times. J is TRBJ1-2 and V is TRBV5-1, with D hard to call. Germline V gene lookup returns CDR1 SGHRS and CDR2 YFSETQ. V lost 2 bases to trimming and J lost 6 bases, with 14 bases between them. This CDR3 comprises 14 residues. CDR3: CASSLNGEADGYTF. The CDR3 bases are TGCGCCAGCAGCTTAAACGGGGAAGCCGATGGCTACACCTTC.

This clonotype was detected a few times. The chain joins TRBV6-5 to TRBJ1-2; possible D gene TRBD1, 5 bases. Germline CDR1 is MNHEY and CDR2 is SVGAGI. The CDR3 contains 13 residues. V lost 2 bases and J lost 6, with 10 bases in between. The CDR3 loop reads CASSYGRANGYTF. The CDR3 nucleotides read TGTGCCAGCAGTTACGGCAGGGCAAATGGCTACACCTTC.

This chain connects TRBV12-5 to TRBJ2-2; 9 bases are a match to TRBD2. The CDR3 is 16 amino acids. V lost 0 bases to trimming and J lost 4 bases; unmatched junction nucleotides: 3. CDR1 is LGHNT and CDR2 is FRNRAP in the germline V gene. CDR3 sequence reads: CASGLVRLAATGELFF. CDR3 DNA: TGTGCTAGTGGTTTGGTACGACTAGCGGCCACCGGGGAGCTGTTTTTT. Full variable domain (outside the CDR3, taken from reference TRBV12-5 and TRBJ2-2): DARVTQTPRHKVTEMGQEVTMRCQPILGHNTVFWYRQTMMQGLELLAYFRNRAPLDDSGMPKDRFSAEMPDATLATLKIQPSEPRDSAVYFCASGLVRLAATGELFFGEGSRLTVL.

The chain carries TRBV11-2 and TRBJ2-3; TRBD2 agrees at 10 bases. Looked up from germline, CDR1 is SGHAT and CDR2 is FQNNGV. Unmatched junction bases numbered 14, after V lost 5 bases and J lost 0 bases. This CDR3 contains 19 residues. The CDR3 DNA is TGTGCCAGCAGCCCTGGGCGAATAGCGGGGGGCACTAGCACAGATACGCAGTATTTT. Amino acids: CASSPGRIAGGTSTDTQYF.

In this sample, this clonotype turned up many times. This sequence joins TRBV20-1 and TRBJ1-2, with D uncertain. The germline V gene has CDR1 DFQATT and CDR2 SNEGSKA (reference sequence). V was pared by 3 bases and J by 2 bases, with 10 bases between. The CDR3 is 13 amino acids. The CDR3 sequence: CSARGVENYGYTF. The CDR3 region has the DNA TGCAGTGCTAGGGGAGTGGAAAACTATGGCTACACCTTC.

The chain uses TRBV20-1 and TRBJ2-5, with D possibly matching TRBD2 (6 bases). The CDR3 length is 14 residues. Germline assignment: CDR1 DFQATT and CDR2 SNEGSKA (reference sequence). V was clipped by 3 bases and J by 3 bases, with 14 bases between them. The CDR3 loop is CSASRGSQKETQYF. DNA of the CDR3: TGCAGTGCTAGTCGGGGGAGTCAGAAAGAGACCCAGTACTTC.

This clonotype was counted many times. The CDR3 sequence is CASSLATSVFSYNEQFF. CDR3 coding DNA: TGTGCCAGCAGCCTGGCGACTAGCGTTTTCTCCTACAATGAGCAGTTCTTC. The chain combines TRBV28 with TRBJ2-1, with 8 bases lining up with TRBD2. This CDR3 region has 17 residues. Germline CDR1 and CDR2: MDHEN and SYDVKM. The trim removed 6 bases at V and 0 bases at J, leaving 10 bases unmatched.

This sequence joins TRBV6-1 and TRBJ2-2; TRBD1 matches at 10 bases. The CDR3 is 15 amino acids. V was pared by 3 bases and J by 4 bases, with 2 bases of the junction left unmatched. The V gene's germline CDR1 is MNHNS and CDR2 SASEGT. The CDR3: CASSEGQGPTGELFF. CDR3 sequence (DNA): TGTGCCAGCAGTGAGGGACAGGGGCCCACCGGGGAGCTGTTTTTT.

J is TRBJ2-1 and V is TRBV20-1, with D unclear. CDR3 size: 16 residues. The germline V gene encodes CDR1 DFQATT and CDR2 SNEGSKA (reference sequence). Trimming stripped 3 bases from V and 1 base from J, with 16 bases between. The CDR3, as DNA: TGCAGTGCTAGCCCCCCGGCAGGTCGTTCCTACAATGAGCAGTTCTTC. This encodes CSASPPAGRSYNEQFF.

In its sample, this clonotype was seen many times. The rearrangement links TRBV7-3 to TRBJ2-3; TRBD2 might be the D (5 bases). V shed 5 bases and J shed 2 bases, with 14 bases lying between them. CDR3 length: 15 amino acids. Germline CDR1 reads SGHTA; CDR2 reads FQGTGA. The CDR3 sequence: CASSTRGGLTDTQYF. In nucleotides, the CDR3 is TGTGCCAGCAGCACAAGAGGCGGACTCACAGATACGCAGTATTTT.

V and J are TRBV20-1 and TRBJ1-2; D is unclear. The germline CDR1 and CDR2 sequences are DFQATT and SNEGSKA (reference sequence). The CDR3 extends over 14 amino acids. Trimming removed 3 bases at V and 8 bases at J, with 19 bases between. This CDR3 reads CSASTRTRQRGYTF. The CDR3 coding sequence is TGCAGTGCTAGCACCAGGACGAGACAACGGGGCTACACCTTC.

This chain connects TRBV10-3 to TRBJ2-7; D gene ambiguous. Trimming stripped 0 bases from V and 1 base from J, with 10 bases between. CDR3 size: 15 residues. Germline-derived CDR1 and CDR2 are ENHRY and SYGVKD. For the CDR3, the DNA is TGTGCCATCAGTGAGTCCTGGGGATCTTCCTACGAGCAGTACTTC. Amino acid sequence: CAISESWGSSYEQYF.

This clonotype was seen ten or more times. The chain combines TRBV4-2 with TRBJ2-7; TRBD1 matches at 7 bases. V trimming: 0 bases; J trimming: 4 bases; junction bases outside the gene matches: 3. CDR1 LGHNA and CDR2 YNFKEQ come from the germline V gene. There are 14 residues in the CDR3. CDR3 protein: CASSQDRDSYEQYV. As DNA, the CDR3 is TGTGCCAGCAGCCAAGATCGGGACAGTTACGAGCAGTACGTC.

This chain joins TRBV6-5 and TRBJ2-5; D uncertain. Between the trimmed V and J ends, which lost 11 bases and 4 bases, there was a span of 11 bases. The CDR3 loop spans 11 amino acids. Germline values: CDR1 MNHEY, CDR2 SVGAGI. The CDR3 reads CAVLFGETQYF. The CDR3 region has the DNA TGTGCCGTACTGTTCGGAGAGACCCAGTACTTC.

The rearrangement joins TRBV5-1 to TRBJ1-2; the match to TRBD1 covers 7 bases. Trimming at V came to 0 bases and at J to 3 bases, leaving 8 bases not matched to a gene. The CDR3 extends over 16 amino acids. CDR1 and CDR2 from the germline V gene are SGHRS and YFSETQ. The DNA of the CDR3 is TGCGCCAGCAGCTTGGTAACAGGGGAAAAGGACTATGGCTACACCTTC. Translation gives CASSLVTGEKDYGYTF.

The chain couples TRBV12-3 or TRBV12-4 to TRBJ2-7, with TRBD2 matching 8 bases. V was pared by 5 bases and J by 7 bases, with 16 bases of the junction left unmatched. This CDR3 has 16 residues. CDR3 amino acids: CASSPPKTSALGEQYF. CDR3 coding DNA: TGTGCCAGCAGTCCGCCGAAGACTAGCGCTCTCGGGGAGCAGTACTTC.

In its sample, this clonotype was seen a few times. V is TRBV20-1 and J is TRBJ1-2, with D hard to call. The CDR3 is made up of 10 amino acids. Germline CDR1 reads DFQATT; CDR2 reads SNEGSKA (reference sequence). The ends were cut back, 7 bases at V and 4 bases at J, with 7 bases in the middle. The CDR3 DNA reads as TGCAGTGATAATGGCTATGGCTACACCTTC. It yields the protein CSDNGYGYTF.

The CDR3 protein is CASSEAGLQETQYF. The DNA for the CDR3 is TGTGCCAGCAGTGAAGCAGGACTCCAAGAGACCCAGTACTTC. The chain has TRBV2 and TRBJ2-5; D is perhaps TRBD2 (5 bases). CDR3 length: 14 amino acids. CDR1 and CDR2 (germline): SNHLY, FYNNEI. V lost 0 bases to trimming and J lost 1 base, with 6 bases between them.

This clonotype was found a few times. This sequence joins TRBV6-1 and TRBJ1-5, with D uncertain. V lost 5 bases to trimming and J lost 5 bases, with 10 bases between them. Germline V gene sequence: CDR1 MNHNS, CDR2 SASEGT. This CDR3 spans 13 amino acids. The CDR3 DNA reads TGTGCCAGCAGTCGTGAGAGGGATCAGCCCCAGCATTTT. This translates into CASSRERDQPQHF.